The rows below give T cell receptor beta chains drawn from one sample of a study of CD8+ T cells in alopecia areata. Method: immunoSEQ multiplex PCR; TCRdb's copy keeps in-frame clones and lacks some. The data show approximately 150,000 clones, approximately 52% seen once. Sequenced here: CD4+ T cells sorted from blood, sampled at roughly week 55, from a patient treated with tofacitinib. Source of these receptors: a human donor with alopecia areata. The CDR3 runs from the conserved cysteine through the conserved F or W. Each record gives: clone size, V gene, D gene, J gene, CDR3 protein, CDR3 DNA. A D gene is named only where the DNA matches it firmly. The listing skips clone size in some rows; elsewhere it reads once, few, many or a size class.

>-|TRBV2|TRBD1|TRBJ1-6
CASTGTGGNSPLHF
TGTGCCAGCACCGGGACAGGGGGGAATTCACCCCTCCACTTT
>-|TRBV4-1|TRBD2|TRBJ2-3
CASSQERAGGADTQYF
TGCGCCAGCAGCCAAGAACGAGCGGGGGGCGCAGATACGCAGTATTTT
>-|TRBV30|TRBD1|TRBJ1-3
CGQGRGSGNTIYF
TGTGGACAGGGAAGGGGCTCTGGAAACACCATATATTTT
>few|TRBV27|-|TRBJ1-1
CASSLQGQNTEAFF
TGTGCCAGCAGTTTACAGGGACAGAACACTGAAGCTTTCTTT
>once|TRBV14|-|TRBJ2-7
CASSPSDDPYEQYF
TGTGCCAGCAGCCCTTCGGACGATCCCTACGAGCAGTACTTC
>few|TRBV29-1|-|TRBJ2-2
CSVGWRGRNTGELFF
TGCAGCGTTGGCTGGCGGGGGCGCAACACCGGGGAGCTGTTTTTT
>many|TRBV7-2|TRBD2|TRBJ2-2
CASSFRTSGGGELFF
TGTGCCAGCAGCTTCCGGACTAGCGGGGGCGGGGAGCTGTTTTTT
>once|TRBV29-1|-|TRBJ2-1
CSVGGARSSAEQFF
TGCAGCGTTGGCGGGGCGCGCAGTTCGGCTGAGCAGTTCTTC
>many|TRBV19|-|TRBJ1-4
CASKRSGVEKLFF
TGTGCCAGTAAAAGAAGCGGAGTCGAAAAACTGTTTTTT
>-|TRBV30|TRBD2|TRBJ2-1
CAWNRQRGGIDEQFF
TGTGCCTGGAATCGTCAGCGGGGGGGCATCGATGAGCAGTTCTTC
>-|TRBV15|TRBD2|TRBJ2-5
CATSRDWGLAGAQETQYF
TGTGCCACCAGCAGAGATTGGGGACTAGCGGGGGCCCAAGAGACCCAGTACTTC
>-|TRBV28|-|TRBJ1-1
CASSPAGVNTEAFF
TGTGCCAGCAGCCCTGCGGGAGTGAACACTGAAGCTTTCTTT
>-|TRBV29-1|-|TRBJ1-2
CSVDPASAGYTF
TGCAGCGTTGACCCTGCTTCGGCCGGCTACACCTTC
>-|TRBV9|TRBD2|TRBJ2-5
CASSPRLAGGQETQYF
TGTGCCAGCAGCCCCCGACTAGCGGGGGGGCAAGAGACCCAGTACTTC
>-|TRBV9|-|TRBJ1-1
CASSVEANTEAFF
TGTGCCAGCAGCGTAGAAGCGAACACTGAAGCTTTCTTT
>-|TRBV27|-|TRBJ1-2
CASSLTEDYGYTF
TGTGCCAGCAGTTTAACAGAGGACTATGGCTACACCTTC
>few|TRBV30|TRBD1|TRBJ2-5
CAWDRAGETQYF
TGTGCCTGGGACAGGGCGGGTGAGACCCAGTACTTC
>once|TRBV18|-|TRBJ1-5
CASSPTGGARSPQHF
TGTGCCAGCTCACCGACCGGGGGGGCGCGATCCCCCCAGCATTTT
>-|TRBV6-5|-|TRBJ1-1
CASTQGTEAFF
TGTGCCAGCACCCAAGGCACTGAAGCTTTCTTT
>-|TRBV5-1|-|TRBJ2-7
CASSLRGPYEQYF
TGCGCCAGCAGCTTGCGAGGGCCCTACGAGCAGTACTTC
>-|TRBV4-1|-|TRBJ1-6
CASSQDPGLGSPLHF
TGCGCCAGCAGCCAAGATCCTGGACTGGGTTCACCCCTCCACTTT
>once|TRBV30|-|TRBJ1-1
CARSENTEAFF
TGTGCCCGTTCTGAGAACACTGAAGCTTTCTTT
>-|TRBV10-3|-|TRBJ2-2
CAISEKSPGSGGELFF
TGTGCCATCAGTGAGAAATCCCCCGGGAGTGGCGGGGAGCTGTTTTTT
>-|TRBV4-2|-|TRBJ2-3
CASSREYSGPGAQDTQYF
TGTGCCAGCAGCCGCGAGTACTCGGGACCAGGTGCCCAAGATACGCAGTATTTT
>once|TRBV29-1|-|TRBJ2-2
CSVESTGVTGELFF
TGCAGCGTTGAATCGACAGGAGTCACCGGGGAGCTGTTTTTT
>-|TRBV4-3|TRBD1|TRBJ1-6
CASSQEGTGVSPLHF
TGCGCCAGCAGCCAAGAGGGGACAGGGGTCTCACCCCTCCACTTT
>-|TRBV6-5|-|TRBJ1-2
CASSSNEGYTF
TGTGCCAGCAGTTCTAACGAGGGCTACACCTTC
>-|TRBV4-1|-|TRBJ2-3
CASSQGLSTDTQYF
TGCGCCAGCAGCCAAGGACTTAGCACAGATACGCAGTATTTT
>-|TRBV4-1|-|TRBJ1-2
CASSQVVSIKTNYGYTF
TGCGCCAGCAGCCAGGTCGTCTCCATTAAAACCAACTATGGCTACACCTTC
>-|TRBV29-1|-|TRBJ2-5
CSVDAGTQYF
TGCAGCGTTGACGCTGGTACCCAGTACTTC
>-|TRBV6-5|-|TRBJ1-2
CASSEDPLGGGYTF
TGTGCCAGCAGTGAAGACCCCCTCGGGGGGGGCTACACCTTC
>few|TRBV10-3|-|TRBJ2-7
CAIKLTPTSYEQYF
TGTGCCATCAAATTGACTCCTACTTCCTACGAGCAGTACTTC
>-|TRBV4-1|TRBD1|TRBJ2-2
CASSPSTPGTANTGELFF
TGCGCCAGCAGCCCCTCCACCCCCGGGACAGCGAACACCGGGGAGCTGTTTTTT
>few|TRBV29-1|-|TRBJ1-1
CSVSTLGGNTEAFF
TGCAGCGTTTCCACCTTAGGGGGAAACACTGAAGCTTTCTTT
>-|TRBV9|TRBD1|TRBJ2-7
CASSADRSYDEQYF
TGTGCCAGCAGCGCGGACAGGTCTTATGACGAGCAGTACTTC
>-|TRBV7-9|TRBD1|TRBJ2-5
CASSLGGTGKGETQYF
TGTGCCAGCAGCTTAGGAGGGACAGGGAAAGGGGAGACCCAGTACTTC
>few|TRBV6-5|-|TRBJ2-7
CASSRDLEQYF
TGTGCCAGCAGTAGGGACCTCGAGCAGTACTTC
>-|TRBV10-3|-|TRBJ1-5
CAISESTLRADQPQHF
TGTGCCATCAGTGAGTCTACATTGCGGGCAGATCAGCCCCAGCATTTT
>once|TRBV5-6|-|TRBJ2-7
CASSLGPRGSYEQYF
TGTGCCAGCAGCTTGGGGCCTCGCGGGTCCTACGAGCAGTACTTC
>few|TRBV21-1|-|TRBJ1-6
CASKTARAARSPLHF
TGTGCCAGCAAAACAGCAAGGGCCGCCCGTTCACCCCTCCACTTT
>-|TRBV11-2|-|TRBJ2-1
CASSLAERNEQFF
TGTGCCAGCAGCTTAGCGGAGAGAAATGAGCAGTTCTTC
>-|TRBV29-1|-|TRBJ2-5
CSVEEGGQYF
TGCAGCGTTGAAGAAGGGGGCCAGTACTTC
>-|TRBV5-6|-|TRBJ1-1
CASSVDRGGTEAFF
TGTGCCAGCAGCGTCGACAGAGGGGGCACTGAAGCTTTCTTT
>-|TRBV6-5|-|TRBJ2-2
CASSQNTGELFF
TGTGCCAGCAGTCAAAACACCGGGGAGCTGTTTTTT
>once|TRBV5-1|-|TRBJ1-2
CASSPMVGNYGYTF
TGCGCCAGCAGCCCGATGGTCGGAAACTATGGCTACACCTTC
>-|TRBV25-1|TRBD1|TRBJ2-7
CASSRTGKGGEQYF
TGTGCCAGCAGCCGGACAGGGAAGGGTGGCGAGCAGTACTTC
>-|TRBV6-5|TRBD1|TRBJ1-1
CASRPQGTMNTEAFF
TGTGCCAGCAGGCCACAGGGGACCATGAACACTGAAGCTTTCTTT
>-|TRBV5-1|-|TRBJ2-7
CASSPRGGHEQYF
TGCGCCAGCAGCCCCAGGGGTGGGCACGAGCAGTACTTC
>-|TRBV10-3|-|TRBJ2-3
CAISDSQAGTDTQYF
TGTGCCATCAGTGATTCCCAGGCAGGAACAGATACGCAGTATTTT
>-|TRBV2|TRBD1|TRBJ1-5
CASRPDRGKPQHF
TGTGCCAGCAGGCCGGACAGGGGCAAGCCCCAGCATTTT
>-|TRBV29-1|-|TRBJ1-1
CSAQTGNTEAFF
TGCAGCGCCCAAACCGGGAACACTGAAGCTTTCTTT
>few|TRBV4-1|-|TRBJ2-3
CASSHVATDTQYF
TGCGCCAGCAGCCATGTAGCGACAGATACGCAGTATTTT
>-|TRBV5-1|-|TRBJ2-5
CASSLARSVETQYF
TGCGCCAGCAGCTTGGCCAGGAGCGTGGAGACCCAGTACTTC
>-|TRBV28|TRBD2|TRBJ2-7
CACTGGGRSGEQYF
TGTGCCTGCACCGGCGGGGGGAGGTCCGGCGAGCAGTACTTC
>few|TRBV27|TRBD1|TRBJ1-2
CASTPSGQPHYGYTF
TGTGCCAGCACCCCTTCGGGACAGCCTCACTATGGCTACACCTTC
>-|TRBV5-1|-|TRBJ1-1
CASSLQGLGTEAFF
TGCGCCAGCAGTTTGCAGGGGTTAGGCACTGAAGCTTTCTTT
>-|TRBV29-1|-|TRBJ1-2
CSVGQGNYGYTF
TGCAGCGTTGGGCAGGGGAACTATGGCTACACCTTC
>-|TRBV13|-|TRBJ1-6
CASSFYGVGNSPLHF
TGTGCCAGCAGCTTTTATGGGGTTGGGAATTCACCCCTCCACTTT
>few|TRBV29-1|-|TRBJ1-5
CSVATGGNQPQHF
TGCAGCGTTGCAACAGGCGGCAATCAGCCCCAGCATTTT
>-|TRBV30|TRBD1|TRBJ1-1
CAWSVETGGWTEAFF
TGTGCCTGGAGTGTAGAGACAGGGGGATGGACTGAAGCTTTCTTT